This entry lists 16 T cell receptor beta chains sequenced from one sample in a study of beta chain features in type 1 diabetes. General study results and limits: All four CD4+ subsets from Type 1 diabetes patients carried moderately but significantly shorter TCRB CDR3s.

Every bit of the isolated RNA underwent reverse transcription, so sequencing read expressed TCRB transcripts. The data were produced by immunoSEQ multiplex PCR, yet TCRdb's version contains in-frame clones alone and is incomplete. The data contain roughly 330,000 clones, approximately 12% of them singletons. These receptors lack a known antigen. The sequenced material came from naive CD4+ T cells from blood. Receptor source: a woman in her late teens or twenties with type 1 diabetes.

In DNA form, the CDR3 reads TGTGCTAGTGGTTTTGGCGGCACCCGTTCGTGGCAGTACGTC. It specifies CASGFGGTRSWQYV. This chain connects TRBV12-5 to TRBJ2-7; D gene unclear. The CDR3 length is 14 residues. CDR1 and CDR2 (germline): LGHNT, FRNRAP. V lost 3 bases to trimming and J lost 9 bases, with 18 bases between them.

The sample holds a few counts of this clone. The chain couples TRBV30 to TRBJ2-5; TRBD2 aligns across 7 bases. From germline, CDR1 is GTSNPN and CDR2 SVGIG (reference sequence). The V segment lost 4 bases and the J segment 5 bases; nucleotides outside the gene matches: 7. The CDR3 runs 13 residues. This CDR3 reads CAWTPGTTETQYF. CDR3 nucleotides: TGTGCCTGGACCCCAGGGACTACGGAGACCCAGTACTTC.

This clone came up a few times. The rearrangement uses TRBV25-1 and TRBJ2-3, with TRBD2 as a possible D gene (6 bases). Germline V CDR1 and CDR2: MGHDK, SYGVNS. The length of the CDR3 is 17 residues. With 7 bases removed from V and 2 bases from J, the gap between germline ends came to 22 bases. DNA of the CDR3: TGTGCCAGCATGAGCCAAGGACTAAGTGATTACACAGATACGCAGTATTTT. Amino acids: CASMSQGLSDYTDTQYF.

This clone has more than one count but fewer than ten. The chain recombines TRBV7-9 with TRBJ1-1; D gene uncertain. With 3 bases removed from V and 4 bases from J, the gap between germline ends came to 15 bases. Germline loops: CDR1 SEHNR, CDR2 FQNEAQ (reference sequence). The length of the CDR3 is 15 residues. Here the CDR3 reads CASSFGRPTSTEAFF. DNA for the CDR3: TGTGCCAGCAGCTTCGGCAGGCCTACTAGCACTGAAGCTTTCTTT.

In this sample, this clone turned up a few times. The CDR3 loop reads CAWSKQGVPTDTQYF. CDR3 bases: TGTGCCTGGAGTAAACAGGGGGTCCCCACAGATACGCAGTATTTT. The V call is TRBV30, the J call TRBJ2-3, with 8 bases identical to TRBD1. Per germline, CDR1 GTSNPN and CDR2 SVGIG (reference sequence). The CDR3 has 15 amino acids. After removal of 2 bases from V and 2 bases from J, the junction contained 6 bases not matched to a gene. Complete variable domain (other parts from reference TRBV30 and TRBJ2-3): SQTIHQWPATLVQPVGSPLSLECTVEGTSNPNLYWYRQAAGRGLQLLFYSVGIGQISSEVPQNLSASRPQDRQFILSSKKLLLSDSGFYLCAWSKQGVPTDTQYFGPGTRLTVL.

The V call is TRBV29-1, the J call TRBJ2-2; 8 bases fit TRBD1. The CDR3 is 13 residues long. CDR1 is SQVTM, CDR2 ANQGSEA, per germline. V trimming: 3 bases; J trimming: 6 bases; junction bases outside the gene matches: 3. The CDR3 DNA reads TGCAGCGTTGACAGGGGGCTCCCCGGGGAGCTGTTTTTT. Residues: CSVDRGLPGELFF.

This clone was counted only a few times. The V gene is TRBV7-2, the J gene TRBJ1-5; 7 positions agree with TRBD1. The CDR3 sequence is 15 residues long. V gave up 5 bases and J gave up 7 bases; unmatched junction bases: 11. Germline-derived CDR1 and CDR2 are SGHTA and FQGNSA. The CDR3 here is CASSPGGSLRQPQHF. CDR3 DNA: TGTGCCAGCAGCCCAGGGGGGAGTCTTAGGCAGCCCCAGCATTTT. The full variable domain, with the rest looked up from reference TRBV7-2 and TRBJ1-5, is GAGVSQSPSNKVTEKGKDVELRCDPISGHTALYWYRQSLGQGLEFLIYFQGNSAPDKSGLPSDRFSAERTGGSVSTLTIQRTQQEDSAVYLCASSPGGSLRQPQHFGDGTRLSIL.

This clone occurred a few times. V and J are TRBV7-9 and TRBJ2-1; 9 bases align to TRBD2. J lost 5 bases, V lost 5 bases, and 10 bases had no gene match. The CDR3 is 16 amino acids. Germline V gene data show CDR1 as SEHNR and CDR2 as FQNEAQ (reference sequence). DNA of the CDR3: TGTGCCAGCAGCGGGCTCCGGACTAGCGTTAACAATGAGCAGTTCTTC. This encodes CASSGLRTSVNNEQFF. The complete variable domain, with remaining parts taken from reference TRBV7-9 and TRBJ2-1, reads DTGVSQNPRHKITKRGQNVTFRCDPISEHNRLYWYRQTLGQGPEFLTYFQNEAQLEKSRLLSDRFSAERPKGSFSTLEIQRTEQGDSAMYLCASSGLRTSVNNEQFFGPGTRLTVL.

This clone was picked up a small number of times. The chain is built from TRBV18 and TRBJ2-7; no firm D call. Trimming removed 2 bases from V and 6 bases from J, with 11 bases in between. This CDR3 contains 13 residues. Germline V gene sequence: CDR1 KGHSH, CDR2 LQKENI. CDR3 DNA: TGTGCCAGCTCACCAGACCGCCAGGTCGAGCAGTACGTC. It codes for CASSPDRQVEQYV.

In this sample, this clone turned up a few times. The J gene is TRBJ2-5, the V gene TRBV2; 9 bases are a match to TRBD2. This CDR3 has 14 amino acids. V shed 6 bases, J shed 5 bases, and the junction held 7 bases outside the gene matches. Germline values: CDR1 SNHLY, CDR2 FYNNEI. CDR3 residues: CASRGTSLAETQYF. The CDR3 nucleotides are TGTGCCAGCAGGGGGACTAGCCTGGCGGAGACCCAGTACTTC.

This clone was observed a few times. This chain links TRBV11-2 with TRBJ2-3; TRBD2 might be the D (6 bases). CDR1 and CDR2 from the germline V gene are SGHAT and FQNNGV. The CDR3 is 17 residues long. Deletions cut 0 bases from V and 6 bases from J, with 19 bases between. DNA for the CDR3: TGTGCCAGCAGCTTAGATCTCCCGACGCGACGGGGGGATACGCAGTATTTT. Amino acid sequence: CASSLDLPTRRGDTQYF.

The chain employs TRBV6-1 and TRBJ2-7; perhaps TRBD2 as D (6 bases). Per the germline V gene, CDR1 is MNHNS and CDR2 is SASEGT. The V end was cut by 3 bases, the J end by 5 bases, with 14 bases between. The CDR3 totals 14 residues. The CDR3: CASSEGGGHHEQYV. In DNA form, the CDR3 reads TGTGCCAGCAGTGAGGGCGGAGGGCACCACGAGCAGTACGTC.

The chain carries TRBV5-1 and TRBJ2-1; 9 nucleotides agree with TRBD2. Per the germline V gene, CDR1 is SGHRS and CDR2 is YFSETQ. CDR3 length: 13 residues. The trim removed 1 base at V and 10 bases at J, leaving 3 bases unmatched. In DNA form, the CDR3 reads TGCGCCAGCAGCTTGACTAGCGGGCGGGAGCAGTTCTTC. This gives the protein CASSLTSGREQFF.

This chain joins TRBV19 and TRBJ2-3, with D perhaps TRBD2 (5 bases). The V end was cut by 6 bases, the J end by 6 bases, with 22 bases between. In germline, CDR1 is LNHDA, CDR2 SQIVND (reference sequence). The CDR3 is made up of 16 amino acids. The CDR3: CASSSRWTGRVDTQYF. The CDR3 coding sequence is TGTGCCAGTAGCAGCCGTTGGACTGGACGCGTGGATACGCAGTATTTT.

This clone was counted a few times. The chain carries TRBV18 and TRBJ1-2; D may be TRBD1 (5 bases). Trimming took 3 bases from V and 1 from J, leaving 12 bases between them. Germline-derived CDR1 and CDR2 are KGHSH and LQKENI. The CDR3 consists of 15 residues. CDR3: CASSPGGTRNYGYTF. The CDR3 DNA sequence: TGTGCCAGCTCACCGGGAGGGACCCGTAACTATGGCTACACCTTC.

The chain employs TRBV29-1 and TRBJ1-2; D might be TRBD1 (6 bases). CDR1 is SQVTM, CDR2 ANQGSEA, per germline. Trimming took 3 bases from V and 0 from J, leaving 14 bases between them. This CDR3 is 15 amino acids long. In DNA form, the CDR3 reads TGCAGCGTTGACCAACAGGGAAGTTCTAACTATGGCTACACCTTC. It specifies CSVDQQGSSNYGYTF.